The source of this T cell receptor beta chain is a study of graft-versus-host responses after intestinal transplantation. General study points: Early post-transplant HvG declines were associated with peak circulating GvH clone levels.

Libraries were prepared by immunoSEQ multiplex PCR; TCRdb keeps only in-frame clonotypes and omits some of them. The data show around 67,000 clones, over 75% seen once. CDR3 length: 15 amino acids. CDR1 SGHRS and CDR2 YFSETQ come from the germline V gene. The J segment lost 9 bases and the V segment lost 4 bases, leaving 9 bases of the junction unmatched. This clone was detected once. What it binds is unknown. Sequenced here: unstimulated CD4+ T cells sorted from spleen or lymph node cells, sampled before transplant. The TCR comes from a human donor who was the organ donor for an intestinal transplant. The chain recombines TRBV5-1 with TRBJ1-6; 8 positions agree with TRBD1. CDR3 protein: CASSEITGGGSPLHF. The CDR3 DNA reads as TGCGCCAGCAGCGAAATTACAGGGGGTGGTTCACCCCTCCACTTT.